One sample yielded the 19 T cell receptor beta chains listed below, sequenced in a study of blood T cells in healthy people across ages. A second PCR of 7 to 11 cycles used a sample-barcoded 5' primer and a J-beta primer mix. Each CDR3 protein gets one entry after TCRdb re-called the 5' RACE reads with MiXCR. The sample lists 1.5 million to 2 million distinct CDR3 sequences, approximately 50% seen once, with roughly 2% in the top ten. The sample comprised blood. The source of these receptors is a woman in her thirties or forties in good health.

The chain uses TRBV24-1 and TRBJ2-1; 8 nucleotides agree with TRBD2. Per germline, CDR1 KGHDR and CDR2 SFDVKD. After removal of 1 base from V and 0 bases from J, the junction contained 7 bases not matched to a gene. The CDR3 length is 18 residues. CDR3 nucleotides: TGTGCCACCAGTGATTTCACTAGCGGATTTCTCTCCTACAATGAGCAGTTCTTC. As protein: CATSDFTSGFLSYNEQFF.

This chain uses TRBV6-2 or TRBV6-3 with TRBJ2-7; maybe TRBD1 (6 bases). Trimming took off 8 bases at V and 4 bases at J, with 21 bases between the two ends. From germline, CDR1 is MNHEY and CDR2 SVGEGT. The CDR3 contains 15 residues. This chain's CDR3 is CASGETQGPLYEQYF. For the CDR3, the DNA is TGTGCCAGCGGGGAAACACAGGGCCCCTTATACGAGCAGTACTTC.

Comment on this clonotype: One junction end disagrees with the germline gene, perhaps due to a read error. This chain uses TRBV7-9 with TRBJ2-1, with a possible D match to TRBD2 (7 bases). This CDR3 spans 15 amino acids. The germline V gene has CDR1 SEHNR and CDR2 FQNEAQ (reference sequence). CDR3 bases: TGTGTCAGCAGCTCACGAGGGGGGGACCACAATGAGCAGTTCTTC. The encoded protein is CVSSSRGGDHNEQFF.

This clonotype was seen a handful of times. The V gene is TRBV13, the J gene TRBJ2-3, with a tentative D call TRBD2 (6 bases). Germline V gene lookup returns CDR1 PRHDT and CDR2 FYEKMQ (reference sequence). This CDR3 contains 16 residues. V was shortened by 0 bases and J by 1 base, with 11 bases between the two germline ends. This CDR3 reads CASSLGPGLRTDTQYF. The CDR3 region has the DNA TGTGCCAGCAGCTTAGGGCCGGGACTTCGCACAGATACGCAGTATTTT. Full variable domain (rest looked up from reference TRBV13 and TRBJ2-3): AAGVIQSPRHLIKEKRETATLKCYPIPRHDTVYWYQQGPGQDPQFLISFYEKMQSDKGSIPDRFSAQQFSDYHSELNMSSLELGDSALYFCASSLGPGLRTDTQYFGPGTRLTVL.

The CDR3 loop is CASNARGSTDTQYF. Written as DNA, the CDR3 is TGTGCCAGCAATGCTAGGGGTAGCACAGATACGCAGTATTTT. The chain links TRBV6-2 or TRBV6-3 to TRBJ2-3; possible D gene TRBD1, 5 bases. The CDR3 loop spans 14 amino acids. Germline-derived CDR1 and CDR2 are MNHEY and SVGEGT. Trimming pared 7 bases from V and 0 bases from J, leaving 11 bases between.

CDR3 in amino acids: CAISESKLAGDNQPQHF. Here the CDR3 DNA reads TGTGCCATCAGTGAGTCGAAATTGGCAGGGGACAATCAGCCCCAGCATTTT. The chain is built from TRBV10-3 and TRBJ1-5; possible D gene TRBD1, 6 bases. The V end lost 0 bases, the J end lost 3 bases, and 15 bases lay between the germline ends. CDR3 length: 17 residues. The germline gives CDR1 ENHRY, CDR2 SYGVKD.

The chain recombines TRBV6-6 with TRBJ2-3, with D possibly TRBD2 on 6 matching bases. With 0 bases removed from V and 5 bases from J, the gap between germline ends came to 9 bases. Germline CDR1 and CDR2: MNHNY and SVGAGI (reference sequence). This CDR3 is built from 14 residues. CDR3 in DNA: TGTGCCAGCAGTTACTCAGGGAGGAGAGATACGCAGTATTTT. It specifies CASSYSGRRDTQYF.

This clonotype came up a few times. The chain is built from TRBV5-1 and TRBJ2-2; no clear D. CDR3 length equals 15 residues. Per germline, CDR1 SGHRS and CDR2 YFSETQ. The V and J ends lost 0 bases and 0 bases respectively, with 6 bases between them. CDR3 DNA sequence: TGCGCCAGCAGCTTGGGCGCAGCGAACACCGGGGAGCTGTTTTTT. Translation: CASSLGAANTGELFF. The complete variable domain, with remaining parts taken from reference TRBV5-1 and TRBJ2-2, reads KAGVTQTPRYLIKTRGQQVTLSCSPISGHRSVSWYQQTPGQGLQFLFEYFSETQRNKGNFPGRFSGRQFSNSRSEMNVSTLELGDSALYLCASSLGAANTGELFFGEGSRLTVL.

The gene calls are TRBV7-2 and TRBJ2-4; D remains unclear. The J call is in doubt because the DNA end fits TRBJ2-7 better. Germline V lookup: CDR1 SGHTA, CDR2 FQGNSA. The CDR3 length is 14 residues. The CDR3, as DNA: TGTGCCAGCAGCCCAGCTTTCGTCTCCTACGAGCAGTACTTC. Protein sequence: CASSPAFVSYEQYF.

The chain couples TRBV6-5 to TRBJ2-6, with TRBD1 as a possible D gene (6 bases). The CDR3 sequence is 15 residues long. Germline CDR1 is MNHEY and CDR2 is SVGAGI. V dropped 8 bases and J dropped 0 bases, with 11 bases sitting between them. CDR3 nucleotides: TGTGCCAGCGGACCGGACAGCTCTGGGGCCAACGTCCTGACTTTC. It yields the protein CASGPDSSGANVLTF.

The chain employs TRBV13 and TRBJ2-4, with 9 bases aligning to TRBD1. Germline CDR1 and CDR2: PRHDT and FYEKMQ (reference sequence). V dropped 0 bases and J dropped 9; count of bases not matched to a gene: 6. The CDR3 sequence is 15 residues long. The CDR3 region has the DNA TGTGCCAGCAGCTTAGGCCGGACAGGGGAGGGCATTCAGTACTTC. Protein sequence: CASSLGRTGEGIQYF. Looking up the rest from reference TRBV13 and TRBJ2-4 gives the full variable domain: AAGVIQSPRHLIKEKRETATLKCYPIPRHDTVYWYQQGPGQDPQFLISFYEKMQSDKGSIPDRFSAQQFSDYHSELNMSSLELGDSALYFCASSLGRTGEGIQYFGAGTRLSVL.

The chain is built from TRBV7-2 and TRBJ1-5; no clear D gene. CDR1 and CDR2 (germline): SGHTA, FQGNSA. CDR3 length equals 15 residues. With 5 bases removed from V and 6 bases from J, the gap between germline ends came to 17 bases. The CDR3 loop is CASSLSFGRGQPQHF. In nucleotides, the CDR3 is TGTGCCAGCAGCCTATCATTCGGGCGTGGTCAGCCCCAGCATTTT. Full variable domain (outside the CDR3, taken from reference TRBV7-2 and TRBJ1-5): GAGVSQSPSNKVTEKGKDVELRCDPISGHTALYWYRQSLGQGLEFLIYFQGNSAPDKSGLPSDRFSAERTGGSVSTLTIQRTQQEDSAVYLCASSLSFGRGQPQHFGDGTRLSIL.

CDR3 DNA: TGTGCCAGCAGCTTGGGGTGGACGGGGGTGACCCAGTACTTC. Protein sequence: CASSLGWTGVTQYF. The rearrangement links TRBV5-5 to TRBJ2-5, with D maybe TRBD2 (6 bases). V lost 0 bases and J 7 bases, leaving 13 bases between the germline ends. Germline V gene data show CDR1 as SGHKS and CDR2 as YYEKEE (reference sequence). The CDR3 consists of 14 residues.

The chain couples TRBV12-5 to TRBJ2-4; 7 nucleotides match TRBD1. V lost 7 bases and J lost 4; bases outside the gene matches: 13. CDR1 LGHNT and CDR2 FRNRAP come from the germline V gene. The CDR3 extends over 16 amino acids. The CDR3 here is CASASGNAGGKNIQYF. The CDR3 nucleotides are TGTGCTAGTGCATCCGGAAATGCAGGGGGAAAAAACATTCAGTACTTC.

The V gene is TRBV29-1, the J gene TRBJ2-3, with a weak D call TRBD1 (6 bases). The germline V gene has CDR1 SQVTM and CDR2 ANQGSEA. This CDR3 contains 16 residues. V shed 1 base and J shed 0 bases, with 14 bases lying between them. The CDR3 region has the DNA TGCAGCGTTGAAGGGATGACAGGATCTAGCACAGATACGCAGTATTTT. It translates to CSVEGMTGSSTDTQYF.

This clonotype was detected only a few times. The gene calls are TRBV7-2 and TRBJ2-4; D may be TRBD1 (6 bases). The ends were cut back, 1 base at V and 8 bases at J, with 18 bases in the middle. Germline loops: CDR1 SGHTA, CDR2 FQGNSA. The CDR3 spans 16 residues. Here the CDR3 reads CASSLGQARLRDIQYF. The CDR3 DNA reads as TGTGCCAGCAGCTTAGGACAGGCCAGATTGAGGGACATTCAGTACTTC.

This clonotype occurred a few times. V is TRBV4-1 and J is TRBJ1-6; D is unclear. The CDR3 is 15 residues long. The germline V gene encodes CDR1 MGHRA and CDR2 YSYEKL. Trimming removed 0 bases from V and 9 bases from J, with 12 bases in between. CDR3 loop: CASSQDPGIGSPLHF. The CDR3 nucleotides are TGCGCCAGCAGCCAAGATCCGGGAATCGGTTCACCCCTCCACTTT.

V usage is TRBV7-9 and J usage is TRBJ2-5; 7 bases agree with TRBD2. This CDR3 comprises 13 residues. The germline CDR1 and CDR2 sequences are SEHNR and FQNEAQ (reference sequence). The J segment lost 11 bases and the V segment lost 6 bases, leaving 12 bases of the junction unmatched. The CDR3 nucleotides are TGTGCCAGCAGTGGACTAGTCGGGCCTGAGCAGTACTTC. This translates into CASSGLVGPEQYF.

The J gene is TRBJ1-1, the V gene TRBV21-1; TRBD1 is taken as the D call from the table, unchecked against the DNA. TRBV21-1 is shown as a pseudogene. The CDR3 sequence is 12 residues long. CDR3 bases: TGTGCCAGCAGCAAAGAGAGGGGTAGGGCTTTCTTT. Translation gives CASSKERGRAFF.